This record covers a single TCR beta chain. Its antigen is currently unknown. The method was immunoSEQ multiplex PCR; TCRdb's version includes in-frame clones alone and lacks a portion of them. The table includes fewer than 40,000 clones, roughly 89% detected once. These data are taken from a study of regulatory dendritic cells for organ transplantation. Findings and limits, study-wide: Memory T cells were less diverse than naive, with memory CD8+ most oligoclonal. Mature dendritic cells appeared to drive more memory CD8+ clonal expansion than regulatory ones. Considerable individual heterogeneity was seen in alloreactive memory CD8+ T cells.

FACS sorted CD4+ or CD8+ T cells into CD45RA+ naive and CD45RO+ memory. The source of this sequence is a human donor in good health. The sample consisted of naive CD4+ T cells from blood. This sample's subset: CD45RA+ naive T cells.

CDR3 sequence (DNA): TGTGCCAGCAGCTTAGCGCTGATTGTCGTTGGACGGAACTATGGCTACACCTTC. Its translation: CASSLALIVVGRNYGYTF. V is TRBV7-9 and J is TRBJ1-2; D is undetermined. The CDR3 totals 18 residues. The germline gives CDR1 SEHNR, CDR2 FQNEAQ (reference sequence). V lost 0 bases to trimming and J lost 2 bases, with 19 bases between them.